This T cell receptor beta chain was sequenced in a study of T cell changes during pregnancy in multiple sclerosis. Only in-frame clones appear in the TCRdb table, and some are missing; sequencing was by immunoSEQ multiplex PCR. Of tens of thousands of clones listed, 92% were seen once; the top ten hold approximately 0.18%. The specimen comprised CD4+ T cells from peripheral blood mononuclear cells, sampled after pregnancy. This TCR was sampled from a female donor in good health, enrolled as a control in a pregnancy study.

The CDR3 region is CASSPWETASSGANVLTF. Here the CDR3 DNA reads TGTGCCAGCAGCCCATGGGAGACTGCATCCTCTGGGGCCAACGTCCTGACTTTC. This chain uses TRBV7-2 with TRBJ2-6, with TRBD2 as a possible D gene (5 bases). V lost 5 bases, J lost 0 bases, and 17 bases lay in between. The CDR3 is 18 amino acids. Germline assignment: CDR1 SGHTA and CDR2 FQGNSA.